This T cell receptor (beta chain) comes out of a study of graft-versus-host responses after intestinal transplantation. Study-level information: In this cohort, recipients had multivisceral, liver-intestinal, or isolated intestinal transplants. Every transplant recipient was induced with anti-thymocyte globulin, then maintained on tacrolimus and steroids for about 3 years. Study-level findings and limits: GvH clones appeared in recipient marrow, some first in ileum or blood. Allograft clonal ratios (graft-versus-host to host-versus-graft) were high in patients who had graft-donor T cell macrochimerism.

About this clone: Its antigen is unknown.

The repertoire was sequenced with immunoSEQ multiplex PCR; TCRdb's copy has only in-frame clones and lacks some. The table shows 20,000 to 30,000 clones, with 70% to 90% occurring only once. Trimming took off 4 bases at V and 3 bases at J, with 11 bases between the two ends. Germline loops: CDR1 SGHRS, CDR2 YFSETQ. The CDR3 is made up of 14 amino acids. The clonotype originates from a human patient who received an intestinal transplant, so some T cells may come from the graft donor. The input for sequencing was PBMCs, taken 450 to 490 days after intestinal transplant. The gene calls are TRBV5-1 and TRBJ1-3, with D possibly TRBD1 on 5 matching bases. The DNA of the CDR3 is TGCGCCAGCAGCCTGAGGGGTAGTGGAAACACCATATATTTT. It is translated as CASSLRGSGNTIYF. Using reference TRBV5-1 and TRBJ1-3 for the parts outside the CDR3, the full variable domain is KAGVTQTPRYLIKTRGQQVTLSCSPISGHRSVSWYQQTPGQGLQFLFEYFSETQRNKGNFPGRFSGRQFSNSRSEMNVSTLELGDSALYLCASSLRGSGNTIYFGEGSWLTVV.